Detailed here is one T cell receptor beta chain. No cognate antigen has been identified for it. No much larger clonotype is one base removed from it; base qualities were not supplied. This entry belongs to a study of technical replicates of blood from a handful of donors (dated by TCRdb to the late 2010s). Library preparation employed the immunoSEQ multiplex PCR assay. Imported from immuneACCESS, the table was reduced by TCRdb to in-frame sequences with V and J called. These copies leave out some clones; in studies compared against another copy, an unresolved V gene accounts for under half, and the cause of the remainder is not known. The sample table contains around 97,000 clones; only one count was recorded for less than 95% of them. The top ten clones comprise about 0.35% of the sample. The sequence was collected from a human donor in good health. Material for sequencing was T cells isolated from PBMCs.

The CDR3 reads as follows: CASRDRDEKLFF. The DNA sequence is as follows: TGTGCCAGTAGGGACAGGGACGAAAAACTGTTTTTT. This chain joins TRBV19 to TRBJ1-4; 8 central bases correspond to TRBD1. Trimming removed 6 bases from V and 8 bases from J; the gene matches leave 2 bases unexplained. The CDR3 runs 12 amino acids, cysteine and phenylalanine included. Left in the record is the CDR3 DNA by itself, 36 bases read in frame from the first base. The germline V gene (reference sequence) yields LNHDA for CDR1 and SQIVND for CDR2.